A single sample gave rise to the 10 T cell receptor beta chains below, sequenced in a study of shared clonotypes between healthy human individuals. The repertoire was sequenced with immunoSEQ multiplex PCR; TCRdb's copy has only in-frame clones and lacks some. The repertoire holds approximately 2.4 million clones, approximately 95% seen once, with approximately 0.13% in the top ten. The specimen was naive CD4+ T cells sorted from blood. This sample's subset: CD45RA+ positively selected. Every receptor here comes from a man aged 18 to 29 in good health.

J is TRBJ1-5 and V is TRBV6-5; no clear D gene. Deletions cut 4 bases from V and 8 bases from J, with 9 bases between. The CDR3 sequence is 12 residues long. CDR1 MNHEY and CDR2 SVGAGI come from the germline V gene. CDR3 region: CASSSLSEPQHF. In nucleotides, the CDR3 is TGTGCCAGCAGTTCCCTAAGTGAGCCCCAGCATTTT.

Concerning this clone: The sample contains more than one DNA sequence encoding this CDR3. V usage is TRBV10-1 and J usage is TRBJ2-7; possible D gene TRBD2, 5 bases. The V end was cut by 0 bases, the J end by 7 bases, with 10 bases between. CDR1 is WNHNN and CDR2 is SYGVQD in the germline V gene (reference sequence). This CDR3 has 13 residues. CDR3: CASSESSRGEQYF. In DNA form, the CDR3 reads TGCGCCAGCAGTGAGTCCTCTCGGGGTGAGCAGTACTTC.

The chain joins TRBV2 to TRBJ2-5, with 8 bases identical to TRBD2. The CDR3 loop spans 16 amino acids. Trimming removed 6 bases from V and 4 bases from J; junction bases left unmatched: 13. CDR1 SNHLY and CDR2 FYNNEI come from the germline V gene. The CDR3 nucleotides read TGTGCCAGCAGCGCCGACCCCCGCGGGGGGCGAGAGACCCAGTACTTC. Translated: CASSADPRGGRETQYF.

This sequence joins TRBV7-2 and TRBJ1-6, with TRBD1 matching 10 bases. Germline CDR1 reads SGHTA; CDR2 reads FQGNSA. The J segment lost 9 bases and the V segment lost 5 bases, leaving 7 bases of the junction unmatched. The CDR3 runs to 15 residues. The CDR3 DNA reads TGTGCCAGCAGCGCCGACAGGGGGCGCCGTTCACCCCTCCACTTT. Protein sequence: CASSADRGRRSPLHF.

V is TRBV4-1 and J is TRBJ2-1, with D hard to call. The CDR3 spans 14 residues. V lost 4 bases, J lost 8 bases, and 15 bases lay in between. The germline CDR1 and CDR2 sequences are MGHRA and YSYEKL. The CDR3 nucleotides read TGCGCCAGCAGCCTTGACGCGGCCTCCTATGAGCAGTTCTTC. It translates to CASSLDAASYEQFF.

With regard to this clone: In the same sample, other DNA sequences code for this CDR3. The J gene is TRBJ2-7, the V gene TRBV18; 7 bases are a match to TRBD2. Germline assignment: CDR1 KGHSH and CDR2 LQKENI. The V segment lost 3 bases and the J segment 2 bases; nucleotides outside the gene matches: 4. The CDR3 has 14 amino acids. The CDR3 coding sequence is TGTGCCAGCTCACCCGGCGGGGGTACCTACGAGCAGTACTTC. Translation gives CASSPGGGTYEQYF.

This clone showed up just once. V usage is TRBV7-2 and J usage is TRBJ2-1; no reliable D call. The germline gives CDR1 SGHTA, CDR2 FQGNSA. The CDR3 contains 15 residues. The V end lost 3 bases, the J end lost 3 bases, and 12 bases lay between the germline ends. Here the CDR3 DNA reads TGTGCCAGCAGCTTGGAACCGATTTACTACAATGAGCAGTTCTTC. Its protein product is CASSLEPIYYNEQFF. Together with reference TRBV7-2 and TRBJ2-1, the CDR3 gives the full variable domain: GAGVSQSPSNKVTEKGKDVELRCDPISGHTALYWYRQSLGQGLEFLIYFQGNSAPDKSGLPSDRFSAERTGGSVSTLTIQRTQQEDSAVYLCASSLEPIYYNEQFFGPGTRLTVL.

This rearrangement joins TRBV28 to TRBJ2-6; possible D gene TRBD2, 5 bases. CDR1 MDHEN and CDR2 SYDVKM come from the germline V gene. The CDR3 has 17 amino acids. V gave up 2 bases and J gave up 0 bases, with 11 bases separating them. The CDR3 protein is CASSLKAGSSGANVLTF. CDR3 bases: TGTGCCAGCAGTTTAAAGGCGGGTAGCTCTGGGGCCAACGTCCTGACTTTC.

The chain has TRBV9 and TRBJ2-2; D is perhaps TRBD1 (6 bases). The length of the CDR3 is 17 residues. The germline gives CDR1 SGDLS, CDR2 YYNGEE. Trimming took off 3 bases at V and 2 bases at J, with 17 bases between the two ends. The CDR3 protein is CASSGVWDTRNTGELFF. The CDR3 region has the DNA TGTGCCAGCAGCGGGGTGTGGGACACGAGAAACACCGGGGAGCTGTTTTTT.

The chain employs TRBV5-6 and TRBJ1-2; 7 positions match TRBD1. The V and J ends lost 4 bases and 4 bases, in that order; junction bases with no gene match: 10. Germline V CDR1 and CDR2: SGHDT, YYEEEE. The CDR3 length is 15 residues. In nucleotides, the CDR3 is TGTGCCAGCAGCCCGGAGGGGGCCAGCCTCTATGGCTACACCTTC. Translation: CASSPEGASLYGYTF.